This TCR beta chain was captured by sequencing in a study of cytomegalovirus exposure and HLA in healthy donors. Study-wide findings and caveats: In a later analysis, V- and J-gene trimming of beta chains associated with a DCLRE1C missense variant, replicated independently. Most observed TCR sequences were rare, whereas some public TCRs were detected in many donors. Association with HLA alleles at 0.05 false discovery rate was found for around 15,000 TCR beta sequences in a later analysis.

60 Vbeta and 13 Jbeta primers were used in PCR. The assay was immunoSEQ multiplex PCR, and TCRdb's table has in-frame clones only and misses some. The sample consists of about 130,000 clones, 65% to 85% of them appearing once. CDR3 length equals 12 residues. The J segment lost 5 bases and the V segment lost 5 bases, leaving 1 base of the junction unmatched. Germline CDR1 ENHRY, CDR2 SYGVKD. A remark on this clone: Its matching antigen is unknown.

Sequenced material: PBMCs. The clonotype was recovered from a man in his forties or fifties in good health and CMV-seronegative. The chain uses TRBV10-3 and TRBJ2-3, with 7 bases identical to TRBD1. The CDR3 is CAISSGGDTQYF. CDR3 nucleotides: TGTGCCATCAGTTCAGGGGGAGATACGCAGTATTTT.